This passage covers 31 T cell receptor beta chains from one sample sequenced in a study of blood T cell repertoires in COVID-19. Data came from immunoSEQ multiplex PCR; TCRdb stores just in-frame clones and leaves some out. There are 90,000 to 150,000 clones in the sample; 75% to 90% occur only once, and around a quarter lies in the top ten. The sequencing input was peripheral blood. These receptors were collected from a man between 65 and 80 years old with active or convalescent COVID-19.

The chain carries TRBV15 and TRBJ2-7; tentatively, D is TRBD1 (6 bases). V was trimmed by 1 base and J by 6 bases, leaving 10 bases between them. Germline assignment: CDR1 LNHNV and CDR2 YYDKDF (reference sequence). CDR3 length equals 13 residues. The chain's CDR3 is CATSRGTRGEQYF. The CDR3 nucleotides are TGTGCCACCAGCAGAGGGACCAGGGGCGAGCAGTACTTC.

The gene calls are TRBV6-6 and TRBJ2-4, with D unresolved. CDR1 is MNHNY and CDR2 is SVGAGI in the germline V gene (reference sequence). The CDR3 covers 11 residues. The V gene lost 7 bases and the J gene lost 4 bases, with 5 bases spanning the gap. Here the CDR3 DNA reads TGTGCCAGCAACGGGAAAAACATTCAGTACTTC. This codes for CASNGKNIQYF.

The V and J genes are TRBV11-2 and TRBJ2-1, with 7 bases matching TRBD2. CDR1 and CDR2 (germline): SGHAT, FQNNGV. The CDR3 length is 17 residues. Trimming at V came to 2 bases and at J to 4 bases, leaving 11 bases not matched to a gene. The CDR3 loop is CASSLSLAGVGYNEQFF. The CDR3 DNA follows: TGTGCCAGCAGCTTAAGTCTTGCGGGAGTAGGGTACAATGAGCAGTTCTTC.

The count of this clone is one. CDR3 residues: CASSPGSADEKLFF. CDR3 in DNA: TGCGCCAGCAGCCCCGGGTCAGCCGATGAAAAACTGTTTTTT. The V and J genes are TRBV5-1 and TRBJ1-4; no definite D call. Trimming took 4 bases from V and 6 from J, leaving 13 bases between them. Per germline, CDR1 SGHRS and CDR2 YFSETQ. The CDR3 contains 14 residues.

The CDR3 DNA reads as TGTGCCAGCCGGAAGGGGGGACTAGCGGGAGCTAACAATGAGCAGTTCTTC. Its translation: CASRKGGLAGANNEQFF. The V and J genes are TRBV7-2 and TRBJ2-1; 14 bases are a match to TRBD2. The CDR3 consists of 17 residues. Germline values: CDR1 SGHTA, CDR2 FQGNSA. Trimming at V came to 8 bases and at J to 5 bases, leaving 11 bases not matched to a gene.

The chain couples TRBV28 to TRBJ2-1; 12 bases match TRBD2. Trimming removed 4 bases from V and 0 bases from J; junction bases left unmatched: 7. Germline V gene data show CDR1 as MDHEN and CDR2 as SYDVKM. The CDR3 is 18 amino acids. The CDR3 sequence is CASSSGLAGWSSYNEQFF. The CDR3 region has the DNA TGTGCCAGCAGTTCTGGACTAGCGGGGTGGAGCTCCTACAATGAGCAGTTCTTC. The variable domain in full, completed from reference TRBV28 and TRBJ2-1, reads DVKVTQSSRYLVKRTGEKVFLECVQDMDHENMFWYRQDPGLGLRLIYFSYDVKMKEKGDIPEGYSVSREKKERFSLILESASTNQTSMYLCASSSGLAGWSSYNEQFFGPGTRLTVL.

The genes are TRBV11-1 and TRBJ1-6, with 7 bases matching TRBD1. The CDR3 has 15 amino acids. Looked up from germline, CDR1 is SGHAT and CDR2 is FQDESV (reference sequence). The trim removed 5 bases at V and 5 bases at J, leaving 6 bases unmatched. DNA for the CDR3: TGTGCCAGCAGCCAGATCGGGACAGATAATTCACCCCTCCACTTT. It codes for CASSQIGTDNSPLHF.

The chain uses TRBV27 and TRBJ2-6; D may be TRBD1 (6 bases). V was cut by 4 bases and J by 0 bases, with 10 bases left in between. Germline V gene sequence: CDR1 MNHEY, CDR2 SMNVEV (reference sequence). CDR3 size: 16 residues. CDR3 bases: TGTGCCAGCAGTTGGACAGCCGTCTCTGGGGCCAACGTCCTGACTTTC. Its translation: CASSWTAVSGANVLTF. Looking up the rest from reference TRBV27 and TRBJ2-6 gives the full variable domain: EAQVTQNPRYLITVTGKKLTVTCSQNMNHEYMSWYRQDPGLGLRQIYYSMNVEVTDKGDVPEGYKVSRKEKRNFPLILESPSPNQTSLYFCASSWTAVSGANVLTFGAGSRLTVL.

The chain's CDR3 is CASSVGRGGETQYF. DNA of the CDR3: TGTGCCAGTAGTGTAGGACGGGGGGGAGAGACCCAGTACTTC. The V call is TRBV19, the J call TRBJ2-5, with 8 bases lining up with TRBD2. This CDR3 is 14 amino acids long. Germline V gives CDR1 LNHDA, CDR2 SQIVND (reference sequence). The J segment lost 4 bases and the V segment lost 5 bases, leaving 6 bases of the junction unmatched.

V is TRBV29-1 and J is TRBJ2-5; the match to TRBD1 covers 10 bases. This CDR3 is built from 13 residues. V was clipped by 4 bases and J by 4 bases; unmatched bases: 3. The germline V gene has CDR1 SQVTM and CDR2 ANQGSEA. The CDR3 DNA sequence: TGCAGCGTTGCGGGACAGGGGATAGAGACCCAGTACTTC. Translation gives CSVAGQGIETQYF.

The rearrangement joins TRBV29-1 to TRBJ2-6; TRBD2 matches 7 bases. Germline trimming cut 4 bases from V and 0 bases from J; bases unmatched to any gene: 0. The CDR3 covers 14 residues. Germline CDR1 reads SQVTM; CDR2 reads ANQGSEA. The CDR3 DNA reads TGCAGCGTTGGCGGGAGCTCTGGGGCCAACGTCCTGACTTTC. This gives the protein CSVGGSSGANVLTF.

The chain is built from TRBV12-3 or TRBV12-4 and TRBJ1-5; TRBD1 might be the D (5 bases). This CDR3 has 13 amino acids. V lost 3 bases and J 4 bases, leaving 7 bases between the germline ends. CDR3 residues: CASSLTANQPQHF. CDR3 bases: TGTGCCAGCAGTTTGACAGCGAATCAGCCCCAGCATTTT.

In its sample, this clone was seen once. The chain has TRBV3-1 (or the pseudogene TRBV3-2) and TRBJ1-2; 7 bases are shared with TRBD1. The V segment lost 2 bases and the J segment 4 bases; nucleotides outside the gene matches: 7. CDR1 and CDR2 (germline): LGHDT, YNNKEL (reference sequence). There are 15 residues in the CDR3. The CDR3 loop reads CASSQTGTAFYGYTF. CDR3 DNA: TGTGCCAGCAGCCAAACCGGGACAGCTTTCTATGGCTACACCTTC.

This chain joins TRBV11-2 and TRBJ2-3; TRBD1 matches 7 bases. V shed 2 bases, J shed 3 bases, and the junction held 11 bases outside the gene matches. The CDR3 is 17 residues long. CDR1 and CDR2 from the germline V gene are SGHAT and FQNNGV. CDR3 coding DNA: TGTGCCAGCAGCTTACGACGAAACAGGGGTGGTACAGATACGCAGTATTTT. It translates to CASSLRRNRGGTDTQYF.

This chain joins TRBV28 and TRBJ1-1; 7 bases line up with TRBD1. Germline CDR1 and CDR2: MDHEN and SYDVKM. V gave up 3 bases and J gave up 2 bases; unmatched junction bases: 9. The CDR3 sequence is 16 residues long. CDR3: CASSLSRTGLNTEAFF. Written as DNA, the CDR3 is TGTGCCAGCAGTTTGTCCCGGACAGGCTTAAACACTGAAGCTTTCTTT.

The gene calls are TRBV28 and TRBJ1-1; 7 bases fit TRBD1. CDR3 size: 16 residues. The germline CDR1 and CDR2 sequences are MDHEN and SYDVKM. V gave up 3 bases and J gave up 0 bases; unmatched junction bases: 7. CDR3 nucleotides: TGTGCCAGCAGTTTCTGGGGGACAGCCATGAACACTGAAGCTTTCTTT. Its translation: CASSFWGTAMNTEAFF.

The chain is built from TRBV6-4 and TRBJ2-3, with D hard to call. Germline lookup yields CDR1 MRHNA and CDR2 SNTAGT. Trimming removed 4 bases from V and 1 base from J, with 6 bases in between. The CDR3 is 13 residues long. The CDR3 sequence is CASSGTGTDTQYF. The DNA for the CDR3 is TGTGCCAGCAGTGGAACAGGCACAGATACGCAGTATTTT.

V gene TRBV7-8 combines with J gene TRBJ2-7; 10 bases are a match to TRBD1. J gave up 3 bases and V 1 base, and 3 bases lay outside the gene matches. CDR1 and CDR2 (germline): SGHVS, FQNEAQ. This CDR3 is 15 amino acids long. CDR3 in amino acids: CASSLVGDRGYEQYF. The CDR3 bases are TGTGCCAGCAGCTTAGTCGGGGACAGGGGCTACGAGCAGTACTTC. Combining the CDR3 with reference TRBV7-8 and TRBJ2-7 gives the whole variable domain GAGVSQSPRYKVAKRGQDVALRCDPISGHVSLFWYQQALGQGPEFLTYFQNEAQLDKSGLPSDRFFAERPEGSVSTLKIQRTQQEDSAVYLCASSLVGDRGYEQYFGPGTRLTVT.

The chain employs TRBV6-5 and TRBJ2-3, with unresolved D. The CDR3 spans 15 residues. Trimming cost V 4 bases and J 6 bases, with 17 bases left between them. Per the germline V gene, CDR1 is MNHEY and CDR2 is SVGAGI. The CDR3 sequence is CASSWVLDGSDTQYF. CDR3 nucleotide sequence: TGTGCCAGCAGTTGGGTCCTCGACGGGTCGGATACGCAGTATTTT.

The chain recombines TRBV4-2 with TRBJ2-3, with no clear D. There are 13 residues in the CDR3. Per germline, CDR1 LGHNA and CDR2 YNFKEQ. V lost 3 bases and J 2 bases, leaving 6 bases between the germline ends. CDR3 nucleotides: TGTGCCAGCAGCCAGGCCGACACAGATACGCAGTATTTT. Its translation is CASSQADTDTQYF.

The V gene is TRBV3-1 (or the pseudogene TRBV3-2), the J gene TRBJ1-6, with 7 bases aligning to TRBD1. The germline V gene encodes CDR1 LGHDT and CDR2 YNNKEL (reference sequence). The CDR3 is 14 residues long. J gave up 6 bases and V 7 bases, and 6 bases lay outside the gene matches. This CDR3 is CASNEGQSNSPLHF. DNA of the CDR3: TGTGCCAGCAACGAGGGACAGAGTAATTCACCCCTCCACTTT.

The V call is TRBV6-5, the J call TRBJ1-5, with D hard to call. V lost 6 bases and J 0 bases, leaving 9 bases between the germline ends. Germline lookup yields CDR1 MNHEY and CDR2 SVGAGI. This CDR3 comprises 14 residues. This CDR3 reads CASSLTNSNQPQHF. CDR3 sequence (DNA): TGTGCCAGCAGCTTGACAAATAGCAATCAGCCCCAGCATTTT.

In regard to this clone: At one end the junction does not follow the germline gene, possibly because of a read error. V gene TRBV28 combines with J gene TRBJ1-4; D is unclear. The CDR3 runs to 13 residues. Germline CDR1 reads MDHEN; CDR2 reads SYDVKM. The CDR3 is CCCATPTNEKLFF. CDR3 in DNA: TGCTGTTGCGCCACCCCAACTAATGAAAAACTGTTTTTT.

V is TRBV7-2 and J is TRBJ1-4; maybe TRBD1 (5 bases). The length of the CDR3 is 15 residues. Trimming removed 3 bases at V and 8 bases at J, with 16 bases between. Looked up from germline, CDR1 is SGHTA and CDR2 is FQGNSA. DNA for the CDR3: TGTGCCAGCAGCTTCGGCGGGGGGAGAGGAGAAAAACTGTTTTTT. Translated, it gives CASSFGGGRGEKLFF. The full variable domain, completed using reference TRBV7-2 and TRBJ1-4, is GAGVSQSPSNKVTEKGKDVELRCDPISGHTALYWYRQSLGQGLEFLIYFQGNSAPDKSGLPSDRFSAERTGGSVSTLTIQRTQQEDSAVYLCASSFGGGRGEKLFFGSGTQLSVL.

The J gene is TRBJ1-2, the V gene TRBV6-1, with a tentative D call TRBD1 (6 bases). From germline, CDR1 is MNHNS and CDR2 SASEGT. Trimming removed 0 bases from V and 7 bases from J, with 15 bases in between. The CDR3 contains 15 residues. CDR3 coding DNA: TGTGCCAGCAGTGAAGCGCCGCGGGGGGCAGGTGGCTACACCTTC. Residues: CASSEAPRGAGGYTF.

The V gene is TRBV19, the J gene TRBJ2-5, with D possibly matching TRBD1 (6 bases). Germline-derived CDR1 and CDR2 are LNHDA and SQIVND (reference sequence). V gave up 11 bases and J gave up 5 bases, with 12 bases separating them. This CDR3 region has 11 residues. CDR3 sequence (DNA): TGTGCCTCCAGGGGCCGGGAGACCCAGTACTTC. Amino acids: CASRGRETQYF.

V is TRBV19 and J is TRBJ1-2; possible D gene TRBD1, 5 bases. Germline assignment: CDR1 LNHDA and CDR2 SQIVND (reference sequence). There are 13 residues in the CDR3. V gave up 5 bases and J gave up 4 bases, with 11 bases separating them. The chain's CDR3 is CASSVQDSYGYTF. CDR3 DNA: TGTGCCAGTAGTGTTCAAGACAGCTATGGCTACACCTTC.

The chain recombines TRBV29-1 with TRBJ2-1, with TRBD2 matching 10 bases. The junction had 11 bases not matched to a gene; V was cut back by 8 bases and J by 1 base. The V gene's germline CDR1 is SQVTM and CDR2 ANQGSEA. The CDR3 runs to 16 residues. The CDR3 nucleotides read TGCAGCTCCAGGACTAGCGGCCCCTCATCCTACAATGAGCAGTTCTTC. Translated, it gives CSSRTSGPSSYNEQFF.

The rearrangement joins TRBV27 to TRBJ2-3, with D possibly being TRBD2 (5 bases). V shed 3 bases and J shed 6 bases, with 16 bases lying between them. This CDR3 is built from 15 residues. Germline V gene sequence: CDR1 MNHEY, CDR2 SMNVEV (reference sequence). The CDR3 nucleotides read TGTGCCAGCAGTTTTGGCTCGACGGGGTGGGATACGCAGTATTTT. Translated, it gives CASSFGSTGWDTQYF.

The rearrangement uses TRBV5-1 and TRBJ2-3; weak D call: TRBD2 (6 bases). The CDR3 has 18 amino acids. Trimming removed 0 bases from V and 8 bases from J, with 25 bases in between. The germline gives CDR1 SGHRS, CDR2 YFSETQ. Here the CDR3 DNA reads TGCGCCAGCAGCTTGGTTAGTTCCGGGAGTGCCCGCTTCGGTACGCAGTATTTT. This codes for CASSLVSSGSARFGTQYF.

CDR3 loop: CASSLGGQPGNEQFF. In DNA, the CDR3 is TGCGCCAGCAGCTTGGGCGGACAGCCAGGGAATGAGCAGTTCTTC. The chain has TRBV5-1 and TRBJ2-1, with D maybe TRBD1 (6 bases). V lost 0 bases to trimming and J lost 7 bases, with 14 bases between them. The germline CDR1 and CDR2 sequences are SGHRS and YFSETQ. The CDR3 has 15 amino acids.